The rows below give T cell receptor beta chains drawn from one sample of a study of CD8+CD57+ T cells in acquired aplastic anemia. TCRdb called the reads again in MiXCR, with one record for every CDR3 protein. The sample has about 210,000 distinct CDR3 sequences; 30% to 35% are singletons. Material: sorted CD4+, CD8+, or CD8+CD57+ T cells (not recorded which) from PBMCs. Receptor source: a human donor in good health, serving as a control. Each CDR3 is given with its conserved first and last residue. Each record gives: clone size, V gene, J gene, D gene, CDR3 DNA, CDR3 protein. A D gene is named only where the DNA matches it firmly. Expanded clones get a size class; other rows say once, few or many, or leave the size out.

.,TRBV29-1,TRBJ1-5,.,TGCAGCGTTGGGCAGGGTGGTAATCAGCCCCAGCATTTT,CSVGQGGNQPQHF
many,TRBV29-1,TRBJ1-1,TRBD1,TGCAGCGCCGCTGACAGGGGAAGGAACACTGAAGCTTTCTTT,CSAADRGRNTEAFF
.,TRBV18,TRBJ2-7,.,TGTGCCAGCTCACCACCTGAAGAGTACTCCTACGAGCAGTACTTC,CASSPPEEYSYEQYF
few,TRBV12-1,TRBJ1-2,.,TGTGCCAGCAGCTTTGTCCGGCAAGTCACCTTC,CASSFVRQVTF
many,TRBV7-2,TRBJ2-1,.,TGTGCCAGCAGCTTAGCGACTAGCGTGACAGGGGCTGAGCAGTTCTTC,CASSLATSVTGAEQFF
.,TRBV6-6,TRBJ2-1,TRBD2,TGTGCCAGCAGTACCAGCGGGAGCTCCTACAATGAGCAGTTCTTC,CASSTSGSSYNEQFF
.,TRBV5-1,TRBJ2-4,.,TGCGCCAGCGGGGGTGGTTTAAACATTCAGTACTTC,CASGGGLNIQYF
once,TRBV25-1,TRBJ1-4,.,TGTGCCAGCAGTGCGTGGGAAGGGTTCCCGTTTTTT,CASSAWEGFPFF
many,TRBV20-1,TRBJ2-1,TRBD1,TGCAGTGCTAGGGATAGGGCAGGGGGCTACAATGAGCAGTTCTTC,CSARDRAGGYNEQFF
.,TRBV2,TRBJ1-3,.,TGTGCCAGCAGTGGCAACGGACGGGGAAACACCATATATTTT,CASSGNGRGNTIYF
many,TRBV5-4,TRBJ1-3,.,TGTGCCAGCAGCTTGGCAGAGGGGTCCAGAAACACCATATATTTT,CASSLAEGSRNTIYF
many,TRBV9,TRBJ1-6,.,TGTGCCAGCAGCGCCGACCATTCCCTCCACTTT,CASSADHSLHF
many,TRBV20-1,TRBJ2-5,TRBD1,TGCAGTGCTAGAGGGACAGGGCTTTGGACCCAGTACTTC,CSARGTGLWTQYF
.,TRBV7-9,TRBJ2-7,.,TGTGCCAGCAGCCCGGAATACGAGCAGTACTTC,CASSPEYEQYF
.,TRBV3-1,TRBJ2-1,.,.,CASSQDWGQGNNEQSF
.,TRBV2,TRBJ2-1,.,TGTGCCAGCAGTTTTCGCAGGGTGGCACTTGAGCAGTTCTTC,CASSFRRVALEQFF
.,TRBV5-1,TRBJ1-4,.,TGCGCCAGCAGCGCCTCGGGGGCGCAAGTAGAAAAACTGTTTTTT,CASSASGAQVEKLFF
many,TRBV2,TRBJ1-1,TRBD1,TGTGCCAGCAGGGTAGACAGGGGTGAAGCTTTCTTT,CASRVDRGEAFF
.,TRBV5-1,TRBJ1-1,.,TGCGCCAGTCGGGAGGGGCCCAACGGGAACACTGAAGCTTTCTTT,CASREGPNGNTEAFF
many,TRBV11-3,TRBJ2-3,.,TGTGCCAGCAGCGAAGAAGAGACAGATACGCAGTATTTT,CASSEEETDTQYF
.,TRBV15,TRBJ1-1,.,TGTGCCACCAGCGGAGGGGGGGGCCCTGAAGCTTTCTTT,CATSGGGGPEAFF
many,TRBV5-1,TRBJ2-2,TRBD1,TGCGCCAGCAGCTTCTGGACAGGCGGGGAGCTGTTTTTT,CASSFWTGGELFF
.,TRBV20-1,TRBJ1-2,.,TGCAGTGCTTGGGACAATAACTATGGCTACACCTTC,CSAWDNNYGYTF
.,TRBV11-2,TRBJ2-2,TRBD1,TGTGCCAGCAGCTTCTTGGGACAGCCTACCGGGGAGCTGTTTTTT,CASSFLGQPTGELFF
many,TRBV25-1,TRBJ2-5,TRBD1,TGTGCCAGCAGTGCGACAGGGTCGGCGACCCAGTACTTC,CASSATGSATQYF
.,TRBV19,TRBJ1-6,.,TGTGCCACCCCGGGAGGGTCTAGGGATTCACCCCTCCACTTT,CATPGGSRDSPLHF
many,TRBV19,TRBJ1-1,.,TGTGCCAGTAGCACCGGGACAGAAGCTTTCTTT,CASSTGTEAFF
few,TRBV5-6,TRBJ1-5,.,TGTGCCAGCGCGGCGGGCCCCAATCAGCCCCAGCATTTT,CASAAGPNQPQHF
.,TRBV29-1,TRBJ2-7,TRBD2,TGCAGCGCCGGGACTAGCGGGAGTGAGCAGTACTTC,CSAGTSGSEQYF
.,TRBV19,TRBJ2-7,.,TGTGCCAGTAGTTCGGGGATTACCTACGAGCAGTACTTC,CASSSGITYEQYF
few,TRBV19,TRBJ2-1,.,TGTGCCAGTAGTATGGGTGCCCAGGGTGCGGGGACGGTCTACAATGAGCAGTTCTTC,CASSMGAQGAGTVYNEQFF
many,TRBV6-5,TRBJ1-6,.,TGTGCCAGCAGTTACGCGACCGTTACAGGGTTAGGTTCGGGTTCACCCCTCCACTTT,CASSYATVTGLGSGSPLHF
many,TRBV10-1,TRBJ2-7,.,TGCGCCAGCAGTGTTGACAGATCTTCCTACGAGCAGTACTTC,CASSVDRSSYEQYF
.,TRBV2,TRBJ2-3,.,TGTGCCAGCAGTTTAAGGGGGGCCGAAGATACGCAGTATTTT,CASSLRGAEDTQYF
few,TRBV5-4,TRBJ2-2,.,TGTGCCAGCAACCCAGACGCGAACACCGGGGAGCTGTTTTTT,CASNPDANTGELFF
.,TRBV25-1,TRBJ1-3,.,TGTGCCAGCAGTGAAGGGGACCGGTTCTCTGGAAACACCATATATTTT,CASSEGDRFSGNTIYF
few,TRBV5-6,TRBJ2-3,TRBD1,TGTGCCAGCAGCTCTAGACAGGGTCGGCCTAGCACAGATACGCAGTATTTT,CASSSRQGRPSTDTQYF
many,TRBV2,TRBJ2-5,.,TGTGCCAGCAGGGCAAGCAGCGTCTCTCGAGAGACCCAGTACTTC,CASRASSVSRETQYF
.,TRBV2,TRBJ1-2,.,TGTGCCAGCAGTAGAAGGGGAGGGGGTGGCTACACCTTC,CASSRRGGGGYTF